These 8 T cell receptor beta chains share one sample of origin, sequenced in a study of blood T cell repertoires in COVID-19. Measured with immunoSEQ multiplex PCR; TCRdb has only the in-frame clones, and not every one. The table includes just over 300,000 clones, about nine tenths detected once. The sequenced sample consisted of PBMCs or T cells enriched from blood (not recorded which). All receptors derive from a woman in her late teens or twenties who had recovered from COVID-19.

V and J are TRBV7-2 and TRBJ1-2, with 12 nucleotides matching TRBD1. V lost 2 bases to trimming and J lost 8 bases; unmatched junction nucleotides: 3. Germline V CDR1 and CDR2: SGHTA, FQGNSA. The length of the CDR3 is 14 residues. This CDR3 is CASSLSGQGAGYTF. CDR3 DNA sequence: TGTGCCAGCAGCTTATCGGGACAGGGGGCAGGCTACACCTTC. The entire variable domain, with the rest obtained from reference TRBV7-2 and TRBJ1-2, is as follows: GAGVSQSPSNKVTEKGKDVELRCDPISGHTALYWYRQSLGQGLEFLIYFQGNSAPDKSGLPSDRFSAERTGGSVSTLTIQRTQQEDSAVYLCASSLSGQGAGYTFGSGTRLTVV.

The gene calls are TRBV19 and TRBJ1-2; 10 positions match TRBD1. V lost 11 bases to trimming and J lost 8 bases; unmatched junction nucleotides: 5. The CDR3 sequence is 11 residues long. Germline V CDR1 and CDR2: LNHDA, SQIVND (reference sequence). The CDR3 here is CASDRGNGYTF. Written as DNA, the CDR3 is TGTGCCTCGGACAGGGGGAACGGCTACACCTTC.

This chain connects TRBV29-1 to TRBJ1-3; unclear D gene. V was shortened by 7 bases and J by 0 bases, with 10 bases between the two germline ends. The CDR3 has 13 residues. In germline, CDR1 is SQVTM, CDR2 ANQGSEA. The CDR3 spells CSATVDSGNTIYF. The CDR3 coding sequence is TGCAGCGCAACGGTTGACTCTGGAAACACCATATATTTT.

The V gene is TRBV18, the J gene TRBJ1-6, with D maybe TRBD1 (6 bases). Trimming left V 4 bases short and J 2 bases short, with 12 bases between. Germline V gives CDR1 KGHSH, CDR2 LQKENI. The CDR3 has 16 residues. As DNA, the CDR3 is TGTGCCAGCTCACGAACAGGGTCGGCCTATAATTCACCCCTCCACTTT. Protein: CASSRTGSAYNSPLHF.

The J gene is TRBJ1-5, the V gene TRBV18, with unresolved D. V was clipped by 1 base and J by 3 bases, with 16 bases between them. From germline, CDR1 is KGHSH and CDR2 LQKENI. CDR3 size: 17 residues. The CDR3: CASSPLPLIGDNQPQHF. The DNA of the CDR3 is TGTGCCAGCTCACCACTACCCTTAATCGGTGACAATCAGCCCCAGCATTTT.

The chain recombines TRBV2 with TRBJ2-5; 7 bases map to TRBD2. The J segment lost 3 bases and the V segment lost 3 bases, leaving 4 bases of the junction unmatched. The CDR3 loop spans 14 amino acids. In germline, CDR1 is SNHLY, CDR2 FYNNEI. CDR3 in DNA: TGTGCCAGCAGTGACGCGGCGGGGGAAGAGACCCAGTACTTC. Protein: CASSDAAGEETQYF.

Worth noting for this clone: Distinct nucleotide sequences in the sample also encode this CDR3. The chain carries TRBV11-3 and TRBJ2-1; 11 positions match TRBD2. This CDR3 has 14 residues. From germline, CDR1 is SGHNT and CDR2 YENEEA. J gave up 3 bases and V 5 bases, and 0 bases lay outside the gene matches. For the CDR3, the DNA is TGTGCCAGCAGCCTAGCGGGGGGCTACAATGAGCAGTTCTTC. Translated: CASSLAGGYNEQFF.

CDR3 in amino acids: CASSQLAGGSDTQYF. In DNA, the CDR3 is TGTGCCAGCAGTCAACTAGCGGGGGGGTCAGATACGCAGTATTTT. The chain recombines TRBV7-2 with TRBJ2-3, with 13 bases fitting TRBD2. The CDR3 contains 15 residues. The germline CDR1 and CDR2 sequences are SGHTA and FQGNSA. V shed 6 bases, J shed 4 bases, and the junction held 4 bases outside the gene matches.